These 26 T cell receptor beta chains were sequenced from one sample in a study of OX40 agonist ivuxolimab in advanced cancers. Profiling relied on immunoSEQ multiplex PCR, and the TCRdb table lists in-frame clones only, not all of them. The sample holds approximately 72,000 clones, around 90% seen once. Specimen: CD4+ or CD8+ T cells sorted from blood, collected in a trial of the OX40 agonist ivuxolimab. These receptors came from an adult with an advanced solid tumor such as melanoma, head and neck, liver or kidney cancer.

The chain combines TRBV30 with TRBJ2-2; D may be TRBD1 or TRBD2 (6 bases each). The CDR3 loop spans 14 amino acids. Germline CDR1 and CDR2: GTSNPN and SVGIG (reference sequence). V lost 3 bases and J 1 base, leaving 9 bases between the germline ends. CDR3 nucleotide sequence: TGTGCCTGGAGGAAGGGGGGGAACACCGGGGAGCTGTTTTTT. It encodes CAWRKGGNTGELFF. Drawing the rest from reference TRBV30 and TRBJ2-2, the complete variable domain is SQTIHQWPATLVQPVGSPLSLECTVEGTSNPNLYWYRQAAGRGLQLLFYSVGIGQISSEVPQNLSASRPQDRQFILSSKKLLLSDSGFYLCAWRKGGNTGELFFGEGSRLTVL.

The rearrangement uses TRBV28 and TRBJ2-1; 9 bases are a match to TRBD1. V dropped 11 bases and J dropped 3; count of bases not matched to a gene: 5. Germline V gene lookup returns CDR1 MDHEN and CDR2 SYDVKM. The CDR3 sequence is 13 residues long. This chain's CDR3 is CAGGDRDYNEQFF. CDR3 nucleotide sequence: TGTGCCGGGGGGGACAGGGACTACAATGAGCAGTTCTTC.

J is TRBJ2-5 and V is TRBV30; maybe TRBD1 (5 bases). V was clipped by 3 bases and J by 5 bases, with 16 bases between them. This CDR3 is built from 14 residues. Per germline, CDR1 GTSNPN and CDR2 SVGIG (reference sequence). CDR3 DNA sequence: TGTGCCTGGAGGGAACCAGGGTCTCGGGAGACCCAGTACTTC. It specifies CAWREPGSRETQYF.

DNA of the CDR3: TGTGCCAGCAGTTCTCTAGGACTAGCGGGAGAGATCTACGAGCAGTACTTC. Its translation: CASSSLGLAGEIYEQYF. The V gene is TRBV28, the J gene TRBJ2-7; 13 nucleotides match TRBD2. This CDR3 is built from 17 residues. CDR1 is MDHEN, CDR2 SYDVKM, per germline. V shed 4 bases, J shed 3 bases, and the junction held 9 bases outside the gene matches.

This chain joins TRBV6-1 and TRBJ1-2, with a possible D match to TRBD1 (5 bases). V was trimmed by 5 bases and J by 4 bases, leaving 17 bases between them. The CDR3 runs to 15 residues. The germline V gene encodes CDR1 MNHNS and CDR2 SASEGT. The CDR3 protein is CASSFGGSHSYGYTF. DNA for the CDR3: TGTGCCAGCAGTTTTGGGGGGTCGCATTCCTATGGCTACACCTTC.

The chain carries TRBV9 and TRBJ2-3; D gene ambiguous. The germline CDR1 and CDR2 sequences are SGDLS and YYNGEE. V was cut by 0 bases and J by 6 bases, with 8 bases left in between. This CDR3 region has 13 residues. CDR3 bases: TGTGCCAGCAGCGTAGTGATGGGGGATACGCAGTATTTT. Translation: CASSVVMGDTQYF.

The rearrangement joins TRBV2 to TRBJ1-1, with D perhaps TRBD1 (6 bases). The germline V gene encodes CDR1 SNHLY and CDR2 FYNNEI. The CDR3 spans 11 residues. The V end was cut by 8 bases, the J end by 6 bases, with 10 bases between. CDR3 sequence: CASLYRAEAFF. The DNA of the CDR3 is TGTGCCAGCCTCTACAGGGCTGAAGCTTTCTTT.

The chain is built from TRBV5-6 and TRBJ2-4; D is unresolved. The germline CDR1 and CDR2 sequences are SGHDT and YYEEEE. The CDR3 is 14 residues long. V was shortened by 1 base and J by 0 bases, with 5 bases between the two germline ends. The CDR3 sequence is CASSLPLAKNIQYF. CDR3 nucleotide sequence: TGTGCCAGCAGCTTGCCATTAGCCAAAAACATTCAGTACTTC.

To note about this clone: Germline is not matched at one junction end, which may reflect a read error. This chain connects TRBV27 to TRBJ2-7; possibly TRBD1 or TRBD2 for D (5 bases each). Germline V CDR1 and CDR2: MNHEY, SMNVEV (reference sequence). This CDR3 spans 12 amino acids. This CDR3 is CATSRGGYEQYF. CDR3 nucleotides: TGTGCCACCAGTCGTGGGGGCTACGAGCAGTACTTC.

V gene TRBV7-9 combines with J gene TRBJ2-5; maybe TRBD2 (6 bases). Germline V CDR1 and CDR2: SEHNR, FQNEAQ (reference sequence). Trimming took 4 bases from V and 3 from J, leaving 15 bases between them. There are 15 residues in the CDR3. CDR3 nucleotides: TGTGCCAGCAGCTCCCGGACTAACGATAAAGAGACCCAGTACTTC. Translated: CASSSRTNDKETQYF.

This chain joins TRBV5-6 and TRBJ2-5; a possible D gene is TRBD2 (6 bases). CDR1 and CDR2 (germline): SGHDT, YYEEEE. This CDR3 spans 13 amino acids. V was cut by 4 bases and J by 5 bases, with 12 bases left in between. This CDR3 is CASSDTSMETQYF. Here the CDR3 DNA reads TGTGCCAGCAGCGATACTAGCATGGAGACCCAGTACTTC.

CDR3 loop: CASRLLAGTSYEQYF. The DNA for the CDR3 is TGCGCCAGCAGACTTTTAGCAGGGACGTCCTACGAGCAGTACTTC. This rearrangement joins TRBV5-1 to TRBJ2-7; D may correspond to TRBD1 or TRBD2 (5 bases each). The V gene lost 5 bases and the J gene lost 1 base, with 16 bases spanning the gap. The CDR3 runs 15 residues. Germline-derived CDR1 and CDR2 are SGHRS and YFSETQ.

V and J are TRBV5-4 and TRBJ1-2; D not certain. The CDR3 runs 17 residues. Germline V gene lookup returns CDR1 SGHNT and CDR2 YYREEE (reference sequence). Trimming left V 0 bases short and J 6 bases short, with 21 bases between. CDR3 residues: CASSLDRRSLTSHGYTF. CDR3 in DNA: TGTGCCAGCAGCTTGGATCGCAGGAGCCTTACCTCGCATGGCTACACCTTC.

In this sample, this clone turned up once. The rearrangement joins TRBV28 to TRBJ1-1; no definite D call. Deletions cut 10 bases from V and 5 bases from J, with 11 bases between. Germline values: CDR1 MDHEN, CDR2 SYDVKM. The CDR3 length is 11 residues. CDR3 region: CAIAGWTEAFF. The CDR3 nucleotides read TGTGCCATTGCGGGGTGGACTGAAGCTTTCTTT.

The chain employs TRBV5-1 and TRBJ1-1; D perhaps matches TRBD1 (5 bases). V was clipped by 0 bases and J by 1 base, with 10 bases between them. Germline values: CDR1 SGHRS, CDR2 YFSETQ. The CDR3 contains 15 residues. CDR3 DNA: TGCGCCAGCAGCTTGGCCGCCAGGGAGAACACTGAAGCTTTCTTT. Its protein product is CASSLAARENTEAFF.

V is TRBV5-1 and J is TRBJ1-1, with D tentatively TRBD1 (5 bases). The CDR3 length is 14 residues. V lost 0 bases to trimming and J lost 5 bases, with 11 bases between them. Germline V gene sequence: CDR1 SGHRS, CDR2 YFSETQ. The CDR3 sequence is CASSLAGEGTEAFF. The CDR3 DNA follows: TGCGCCAGCAGCTTGGCCGGGGAGGGGACTGAAGCTTTCTTT.

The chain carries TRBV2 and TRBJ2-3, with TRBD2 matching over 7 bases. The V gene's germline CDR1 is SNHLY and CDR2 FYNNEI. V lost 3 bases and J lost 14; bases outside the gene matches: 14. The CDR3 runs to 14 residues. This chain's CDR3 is CASSDRGSAGVAYF. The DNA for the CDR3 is TGTGCCAGCAGTGACCGGGGGTCTGCGGGAGTGGCGTATTTT.

As DNA, the CDR3 is TGTGCCAGCAGTGTGTCTAGCGGGGGGAGCTCCTACAATGAGCAGTTCTTC. Residues: CASSVSSGGSSYNEQFF. The chain carries TRBV2 and TRBJ2-1; 11 bases align to TRBD2. The V gene end was trimmed by 4 bases and the J gene end by 0 bases; junction bases not matched to a gene: 5. The CDR3 has 17 residues. Germline-derived CDR1 and CDR2 are SNHLY and FYNNEI.

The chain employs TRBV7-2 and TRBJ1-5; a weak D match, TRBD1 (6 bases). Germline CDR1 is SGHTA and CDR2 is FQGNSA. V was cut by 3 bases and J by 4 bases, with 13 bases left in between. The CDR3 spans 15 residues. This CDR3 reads CASSFLRDTNQPQHF. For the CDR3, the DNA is TGTGCCAGCAGCTTCCTCCGGGACACGAATCAGCCCCAGCATTTT.

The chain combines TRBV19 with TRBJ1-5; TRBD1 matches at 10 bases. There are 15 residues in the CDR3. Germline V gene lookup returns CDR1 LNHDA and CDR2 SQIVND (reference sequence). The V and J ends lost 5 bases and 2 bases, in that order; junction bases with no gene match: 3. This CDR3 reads CASSFGTGGNQPQHF. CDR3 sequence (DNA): TGTGCCAGTAGTTTCGGGACAGGGGGCAATCAGCCCCAGCATTTT.

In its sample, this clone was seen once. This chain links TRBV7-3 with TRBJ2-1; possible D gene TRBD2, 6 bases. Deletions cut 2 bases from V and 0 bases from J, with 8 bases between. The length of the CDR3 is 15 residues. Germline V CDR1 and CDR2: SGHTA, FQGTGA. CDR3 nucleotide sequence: TGTGCCAGCAGCTTAGGAGGGCTCTCCTACAATGAGCAGTTCTTC. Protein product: CASSLGGLSYNEQFF.

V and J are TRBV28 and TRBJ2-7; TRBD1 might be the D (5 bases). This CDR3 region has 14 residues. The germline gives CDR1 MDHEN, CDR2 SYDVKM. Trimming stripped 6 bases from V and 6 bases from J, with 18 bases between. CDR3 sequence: CASSSRTRLAEQYF. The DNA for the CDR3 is TGTGCCAGCAGCTCCCGGACAAGGCTCGCCGAGCAGTACTTC.

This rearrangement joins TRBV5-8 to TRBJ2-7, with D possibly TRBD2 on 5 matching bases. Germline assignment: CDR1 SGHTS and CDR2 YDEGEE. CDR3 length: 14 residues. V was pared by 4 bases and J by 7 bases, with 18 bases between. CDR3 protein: CASSDRLGLGEQYF. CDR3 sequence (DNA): TGTGCCAGCAGCGACCGGCTAGGACTGGGGGAGCAGTACTTC.

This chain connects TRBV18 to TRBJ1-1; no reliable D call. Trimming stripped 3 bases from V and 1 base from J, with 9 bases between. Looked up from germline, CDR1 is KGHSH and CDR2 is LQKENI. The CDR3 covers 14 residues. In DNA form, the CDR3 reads TGTGCCAGCTCACCTAAAAGGGCGAACACTGAAGCTTTCTTT. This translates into CASSPKRANTEAFF.

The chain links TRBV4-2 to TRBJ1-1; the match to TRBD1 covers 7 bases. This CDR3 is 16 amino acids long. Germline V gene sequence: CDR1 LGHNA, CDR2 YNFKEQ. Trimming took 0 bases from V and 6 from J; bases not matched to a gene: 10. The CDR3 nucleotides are TGTGCCAGCAGCCAAGATTCAGGGGGGATTGTGGCTGAAGCTTTCTTT. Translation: CASSQDSGGIVAEAFF.

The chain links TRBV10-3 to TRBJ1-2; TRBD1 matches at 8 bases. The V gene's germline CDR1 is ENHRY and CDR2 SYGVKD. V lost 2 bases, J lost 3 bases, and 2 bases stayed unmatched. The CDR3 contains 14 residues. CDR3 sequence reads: CAISEQGADYGYTF. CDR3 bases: TGTGCCATCAGTGAGCAGGGGGCAGACTATGGCTACACCTTC.